This TCR beta chain was sequenced in a study of T cell responses to AZD1222 COVID-19 vaccine. V gave up 4 bases and J gave up 8 bases, with 20 bases separating them. This CDR3 comprises 15 residues. Germline CDR1 reads LNHDA; CDR2 reads SQIVND (reference sequence). Repertoires were generated with immunoSEQ multiplex PCR, while TCRdb's copy carries only in-frame clones and drops some. The sample has about 120,000 clones, approximately 85% seen once; the top ten hold roughly 9%. There are a few counts of this clone. The sequence was collected from an adult in good health. The sequencing here drew on peripheral blood, taken on day 0 of AZD1222 vaccination. The chain is built from TRBV19 and TRBJ1-2; possible D gene TRBD1, 5 bases. For the CDR3, the DNA is TGTGCCAGTAGTAGGACCGGGGCCAGGAGCTACGGCTACACCTTC. Its translation: CASSRTGARSYGYTF.